This T cell receptor (beta chain) was recovered during a study of CD8 T cells in Susac syndrome. With random hexamers, about 0.45 to 1 ug RNA was reverse transcribed. Across 54 Vbeta and 13 Jbeta, TCR beta CDR3 was amplified with immunoSEQ multiplex PCR. TCRdb ran MiXCR on the immunoSEQ multiplex PCR reads and lists one entry per CDR3 protein. The sample yields 120,000 to 150,000 distinct CDR3 sequences, 94% seen once. Germline V lookup: CDR1 SGHVS, CDR2 FNYEAQ. The CDR3 spans 13 residues. The V end lost 5 bases, the J end lost 2 bases, and 9 bases lay between the germline ends. Sequencing of TCR beta was performed on blood CD8+ T cells and on blood CD4+ T cells. Both CD4+ and CD8+ T cells were negatively isolated, and TEMRA cells underwent FACS enrichment.

Specimen: CD8+ T cells from PBMCs. This receptor was identified in a human donor in good health. The rearrangement joins TRBV7-6 to TRBJ1-2, with a weak D call TRBD1 (5 bases). CDR3 in amino acids: CASSQGGNYGYTF. CDR3 DNA: TGTGCCAGCAGCCAGGGCGGGAACTATGGCTACACCTTC.